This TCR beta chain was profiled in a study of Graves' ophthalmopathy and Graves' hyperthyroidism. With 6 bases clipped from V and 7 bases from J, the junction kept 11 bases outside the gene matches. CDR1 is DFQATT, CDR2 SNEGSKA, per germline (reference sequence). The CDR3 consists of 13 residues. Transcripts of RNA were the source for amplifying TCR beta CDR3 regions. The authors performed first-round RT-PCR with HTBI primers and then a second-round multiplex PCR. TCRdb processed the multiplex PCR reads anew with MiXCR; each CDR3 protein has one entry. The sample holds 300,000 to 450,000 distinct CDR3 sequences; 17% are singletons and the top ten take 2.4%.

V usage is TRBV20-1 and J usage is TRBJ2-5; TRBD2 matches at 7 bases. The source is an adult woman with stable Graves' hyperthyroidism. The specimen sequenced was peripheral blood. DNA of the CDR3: TGCAGTGCCTTCCGGGACTACGATGGGACCCAGTACTTC. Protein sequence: CSAFRDYDGTQYF.